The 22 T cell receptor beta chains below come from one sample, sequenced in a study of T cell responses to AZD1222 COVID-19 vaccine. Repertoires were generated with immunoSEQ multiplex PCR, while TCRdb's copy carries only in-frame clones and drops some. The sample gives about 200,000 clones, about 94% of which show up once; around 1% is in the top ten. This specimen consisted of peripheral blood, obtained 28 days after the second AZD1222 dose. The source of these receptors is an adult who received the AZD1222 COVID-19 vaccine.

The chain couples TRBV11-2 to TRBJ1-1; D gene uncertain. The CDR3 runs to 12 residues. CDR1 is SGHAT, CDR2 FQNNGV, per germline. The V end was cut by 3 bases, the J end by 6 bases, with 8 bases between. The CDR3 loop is CASSFRIPEAFF. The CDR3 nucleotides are TGTGCCAGCAGCTTCAGGATCCCTGAAGCTTTCTTT.

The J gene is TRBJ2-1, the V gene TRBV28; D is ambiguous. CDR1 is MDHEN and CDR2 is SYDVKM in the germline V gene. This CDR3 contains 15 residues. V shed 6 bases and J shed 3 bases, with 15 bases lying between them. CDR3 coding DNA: TGTGCCAGCAGCTCGGCGTCTTATTACTACAATGAGCAGTTCTTC. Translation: CASSSASYYYNEQFF. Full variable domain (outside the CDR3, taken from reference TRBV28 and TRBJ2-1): DVKVTQSSRYLVKRTGEKVFLECVQDMDHENMFWYRQDPGLGLRLIYFSYDVKMKEKGDIPEGYSVSREKKERFSLILESASTNQTSMYLCASSSASYYYNEQFFGPGTRLTVL.

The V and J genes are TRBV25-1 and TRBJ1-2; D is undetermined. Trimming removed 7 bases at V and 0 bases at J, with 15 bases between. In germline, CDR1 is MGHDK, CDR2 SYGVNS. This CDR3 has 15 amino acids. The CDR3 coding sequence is TGTGCCAGCACCCCCTGGGAGGAGGCTAACTATGGCTACACCTTC. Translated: CASTPWEEANYGYTF.

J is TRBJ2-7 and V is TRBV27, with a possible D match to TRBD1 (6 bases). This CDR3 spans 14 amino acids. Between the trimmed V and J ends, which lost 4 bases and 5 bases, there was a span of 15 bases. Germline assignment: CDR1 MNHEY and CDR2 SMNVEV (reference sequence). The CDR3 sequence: CASSSQTGFNEQYF. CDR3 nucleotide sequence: TGTGCCAGCAGTTCCCAGACAGGTTTCAACGAGCAGTACTTC.

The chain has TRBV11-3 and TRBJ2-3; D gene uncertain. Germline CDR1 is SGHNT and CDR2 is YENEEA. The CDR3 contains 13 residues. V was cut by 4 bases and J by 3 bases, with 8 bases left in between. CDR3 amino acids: CASSSERTDTQYF. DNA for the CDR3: TGTGCCAGCAGCTCAGAAAGGACAGATACGCAGTATTTT. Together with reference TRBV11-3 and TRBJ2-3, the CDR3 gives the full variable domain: EAGVVQSPRYKIIEKKQPVAFWCNPISGHNTLYWYLQNLGQGPELLIRYENEEAVDDSQLPKDRFSAERLKGVDSTLKIQPAELGDSAVYLCASSSERTDTQYFGPGTRLTVL.

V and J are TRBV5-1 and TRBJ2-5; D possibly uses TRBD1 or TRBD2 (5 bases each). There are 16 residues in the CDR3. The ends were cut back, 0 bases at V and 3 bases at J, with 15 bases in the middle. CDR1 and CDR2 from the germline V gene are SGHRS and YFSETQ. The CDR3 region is CASSLVGEPQKETQYF. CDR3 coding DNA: TGCGCCAGCAGCTTGGTGGGGGAGCCCCAAAAAGAGACCCAGTACTTC. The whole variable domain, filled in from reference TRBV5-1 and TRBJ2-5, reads KAGVTQTPRYLIKTRGQQVTLSCSPISGHRSVSWYQQTPGQGLQFLFEYFSETQRNKGNFPGRFSGRQFSNSRSEMNVSTLELGDSALYLCASSLVGEPQKETQYFGPGTRLLVL.

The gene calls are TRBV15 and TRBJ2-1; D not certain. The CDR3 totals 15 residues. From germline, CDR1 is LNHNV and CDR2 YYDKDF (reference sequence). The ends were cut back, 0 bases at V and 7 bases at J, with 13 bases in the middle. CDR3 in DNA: TGTGCCACCAGCAGAGATCTTGGTGGGTGGAATGAGCAGTTCTTC. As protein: CATSRDLGGWNEQFF.

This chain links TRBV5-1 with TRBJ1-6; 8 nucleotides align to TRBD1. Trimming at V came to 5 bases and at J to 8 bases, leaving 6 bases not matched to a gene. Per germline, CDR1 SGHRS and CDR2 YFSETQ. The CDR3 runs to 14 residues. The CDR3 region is CASRQPGQDSPLHF. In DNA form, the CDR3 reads TGCGCCAGCAGACAACCGGGACAGGATTCACCCCTCCACTTT.

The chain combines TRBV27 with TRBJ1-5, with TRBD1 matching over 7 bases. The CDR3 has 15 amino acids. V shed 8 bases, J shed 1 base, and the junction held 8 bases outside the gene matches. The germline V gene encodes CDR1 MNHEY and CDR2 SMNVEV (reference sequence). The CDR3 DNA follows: TGTGCCAGCCAAGACAGGGCCCACAGCAATCAGCCCCAGCATTTT. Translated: CASQDRAHSNQPQHF.

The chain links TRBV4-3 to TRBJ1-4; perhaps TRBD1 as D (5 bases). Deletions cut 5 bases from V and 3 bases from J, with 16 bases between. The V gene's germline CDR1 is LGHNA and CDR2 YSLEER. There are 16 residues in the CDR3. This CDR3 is CASSTIGEGANEKLFF. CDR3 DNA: TGCGCCAGCAGCACGATAGGGGAAGGTGCTAATGAAAAACTGTTTTTT.

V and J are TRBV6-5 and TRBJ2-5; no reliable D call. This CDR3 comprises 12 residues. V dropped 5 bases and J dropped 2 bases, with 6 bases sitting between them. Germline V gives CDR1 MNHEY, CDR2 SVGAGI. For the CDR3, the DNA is TGTGCCAGCAGTACGACGCAAGAGACCCAGTACTTC. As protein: CASSTTQETQYF.

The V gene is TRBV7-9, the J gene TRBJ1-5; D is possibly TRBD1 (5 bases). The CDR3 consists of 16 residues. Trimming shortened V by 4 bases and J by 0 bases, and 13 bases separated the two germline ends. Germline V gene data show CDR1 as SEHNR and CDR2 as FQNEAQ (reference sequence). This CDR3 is CASSSDTRYSNQPQHF. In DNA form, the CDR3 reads TGTGCCAGCAGCTCGGACACACGGTATAGCAATCAGCCCCAGCATTTT.

DNA for the CDR3: TGTGCCAGCAGCTTGACAGGGGGCTCGGGAGAGCAGTACTTC. Its protein is CASSLTGGSGEQYF. The chain employs TRBV5-6 and TRBJ2-7, with 9 nucleotides matching TRBD1. With 1 base clipped from V and 7 bases from J, the junction kept 6 bases outside the gene matches. The CDR3 covers 14 residues. Germline V gives CDR1 SGHDT, CDR2 YYEEEE.

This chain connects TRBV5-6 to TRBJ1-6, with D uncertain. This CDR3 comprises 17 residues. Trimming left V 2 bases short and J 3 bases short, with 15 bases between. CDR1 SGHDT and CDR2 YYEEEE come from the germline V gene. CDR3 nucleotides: TGTGCCAGCAGCTTAAAAGCCGGGAACTTCTATAATTCACCCCTCCACTTT. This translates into CASSLKAGNFYNSPLHF.

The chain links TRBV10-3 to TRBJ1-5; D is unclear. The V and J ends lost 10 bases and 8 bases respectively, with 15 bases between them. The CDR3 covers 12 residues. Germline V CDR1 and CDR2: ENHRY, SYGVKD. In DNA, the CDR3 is TGTGCCAGCAAAGAGGTGGGGAAGCCCCAGCATTTT. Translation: CASKEVGKPQHF.

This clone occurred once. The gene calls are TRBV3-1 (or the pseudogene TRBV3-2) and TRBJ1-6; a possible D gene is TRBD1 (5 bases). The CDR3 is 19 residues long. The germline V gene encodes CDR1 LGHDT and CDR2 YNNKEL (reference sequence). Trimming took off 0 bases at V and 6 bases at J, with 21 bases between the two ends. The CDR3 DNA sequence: TGTGCCAGCAGCCAAGATGGAAGGGGCCTTCATCTCGGTAATTCACCCCTCCACTTT. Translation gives CASSQDGRGLHLGNSPLHF.

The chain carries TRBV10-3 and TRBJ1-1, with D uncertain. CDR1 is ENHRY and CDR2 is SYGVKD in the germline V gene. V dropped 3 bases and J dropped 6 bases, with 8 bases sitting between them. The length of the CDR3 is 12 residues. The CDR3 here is CAISEGRPEAFF. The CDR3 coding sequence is TGTGCCATCAGTGAAGGTAGGCCTGAAGCTTTCTTT.

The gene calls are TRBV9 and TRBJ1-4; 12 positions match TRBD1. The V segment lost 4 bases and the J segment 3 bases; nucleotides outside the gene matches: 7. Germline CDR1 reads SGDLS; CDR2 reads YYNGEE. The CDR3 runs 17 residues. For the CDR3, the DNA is TGTGCCAGCAGCCTAAGTGGGACAGGGGGCCCTAATGAAAAACTGTTTTTT. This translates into CASSLSGTGGPNEKLFF.

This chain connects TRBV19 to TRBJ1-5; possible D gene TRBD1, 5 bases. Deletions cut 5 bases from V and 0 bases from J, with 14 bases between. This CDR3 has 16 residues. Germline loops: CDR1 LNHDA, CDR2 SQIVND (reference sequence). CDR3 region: CASSLGGSNSNQPQHF. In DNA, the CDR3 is TGTGCCAGTAGTTTGGGGGGGAGTAATAGCAATCAGCCCCAGCATTTT.

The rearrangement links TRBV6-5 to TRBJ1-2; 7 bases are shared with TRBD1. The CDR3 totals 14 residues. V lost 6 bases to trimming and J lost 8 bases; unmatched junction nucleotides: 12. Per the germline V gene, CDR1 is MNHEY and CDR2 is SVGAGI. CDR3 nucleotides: TGTGCCAGCAGCGGAGGGGACAGATTATGGGGCTACACCTTC. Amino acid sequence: CASSGGDRLWGYTF.

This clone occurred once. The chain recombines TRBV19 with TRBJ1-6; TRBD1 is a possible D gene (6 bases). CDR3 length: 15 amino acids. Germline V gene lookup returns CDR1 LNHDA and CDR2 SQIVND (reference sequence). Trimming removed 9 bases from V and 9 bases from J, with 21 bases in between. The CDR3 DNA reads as TGTGCCAGCTCATTGGAATTAACAGGGAGTTCACCCCTCCACTTT. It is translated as CASSLELTGSSPLHF.

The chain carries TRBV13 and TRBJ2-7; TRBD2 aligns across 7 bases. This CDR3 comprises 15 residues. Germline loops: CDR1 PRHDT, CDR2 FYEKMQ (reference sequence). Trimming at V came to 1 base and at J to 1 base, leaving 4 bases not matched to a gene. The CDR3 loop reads CASSLEPGLSYEQYF. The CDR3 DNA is TGTGCCAGCAGCTTAGAGCCGGGACTATCCTACGAGCAGTACTTC.